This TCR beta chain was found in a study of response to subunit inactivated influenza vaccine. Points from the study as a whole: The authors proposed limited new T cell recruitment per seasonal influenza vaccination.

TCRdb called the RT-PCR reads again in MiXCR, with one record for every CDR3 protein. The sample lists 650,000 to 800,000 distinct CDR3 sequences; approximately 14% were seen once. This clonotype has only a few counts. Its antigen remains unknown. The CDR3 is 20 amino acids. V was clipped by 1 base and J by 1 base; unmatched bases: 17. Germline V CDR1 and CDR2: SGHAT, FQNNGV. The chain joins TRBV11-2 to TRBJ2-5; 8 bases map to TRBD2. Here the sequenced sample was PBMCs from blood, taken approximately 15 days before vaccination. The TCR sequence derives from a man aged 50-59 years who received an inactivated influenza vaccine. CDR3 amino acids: CASSLALWGRGGGSQETQYF. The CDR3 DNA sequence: TGTGCCAGCAGCTTAGCTCTCTGGGGTAGAGGCGGGGGGTCCCAAGAGACCCAGTACTTC.